The following is a T cell receptor (beta chain) sequence with its context. This record comes from a study of blood T cell repertoires in COVID-19. Study-wide background: Acute-phase and convalescent COVID-19 samples originated in the United States, Italy and Spain.

Per the original data handling: Counts of nucleated cells, estimated from reference gene primer amplification, were obtained. Assay: immunoSEQ multiplex PCR; the TCRdb copy retains only in-frame clones and omits some. V and J calls and clone size are given by that table; D and trimming were obtained from the DNA. The profile shows 150,000 or so clones, 82% of them singletons. The TCR was taken from a man in his sixties who had recovered from COVID-19. Material for sequencing was PBMCs or T cells enriched from blood (not recorded which).

In DNA, the CDR3 is TGTGCCGGTTCGAACCTCGGGGGGGCCACGGACGAGCAGTACTTC. This translates into CAGSNLGGATDEQYF. The chain employs TRBV6-5 and TRBJ2-7; TRBD2 agrees at 8 bases. Trimming at V came to 11 bases and at J to 5 bases, leaving 17 bases not matched to a gene. The CDR3 covers 15 residues. Germline CDR1 and CDR2: MNHEY and SVGAGI.